A single sample is the source of the 16 T cell receptor beta chains below, sequenced in a study of blood T cell repertoires in COVID-19. Here immunoSEQ multiplex PCR was the method, and the copy in TCRdb shows in-frame clones only, minus some. Of some 450,000 clones listed, about 91% were seen once; the top ten hold around 13%. Sequenced sample: peripheral blood. These receptors were obtained from a woman aged 50 to 60 with COVID-19, enrolled during active disease.

The V call is TRBV4-1, the J call TRBJ2-2, with TRBD1 as a possible D gene (6 bases). Germline lookup yields CDR1 MGHRA and CDR2 YSYEKL. This CDR3 is built from 18 residues. The V end lost 4 bases, the J end lost 0 bases, and 18 bases lay between the germline ends. In nucleotides, the CDR3 is TGCGCCAGCAGCCCTCAGCTCCCAGGGGCAACGAACACCGGGGAGCTGTTTTTT. Protein sequence: CASSPQLPGATNTGELFF.

This chain's CDR3 is CASSPLSGTGTGYTF. The CDR3 DNA is TGTGCCAGCTCACCACTTTCCGGGACAGGGACCGGCTACACCTTC. The chain has TRBV18 and TRBJ1-2; the match to TRBD1 covers 9 bases. Germline V gene data show CDR1 as KGHSH and CDR2 as LQKENI. V lost 1 base and J lost 8; bases outside the gene matches: 8. The CDR3 spans 15 residues.

This sequence joins TRBV10-3 and TRBJ1-2, with 8 nucleotides matching TRBD1. The germline gives CDR1 ENHRY, CDR2 SYGVKD. The CDR3 has 17 amino acids. Trimming at V came to 2 bases and at J to 3 bases, leaving 11 bases not matched to a gene. The CDR3 is CAISEPASQGADYGYTF. The CDR3 DNA reads as TGTGCCATCAGTGAGCCCGCATCCCAGGGGGCTGACTATGGCTACACCTTC.

This rearrangement joins TRBV9 to TRBJ1-2; 7 bases fit TRBD1. CDR1 is SGDLS and CDR2 is YYNGEE in the germline V gene. V shed 3 bases, J shed 5 bases, and the junction held 4 bases outside the gene matches. This CDR3 has 13 amino acids. CDR3 sequence: CASSAETGYGYTF. The CDR3 coding sequence is TGTGCCAGCAGCGCCGAGACAGGGTATGGCTACACCTTC.

The genes are TRBV29-1 and TRBJ1-1; TRBD1 matches 9 bases. V shed 6 bases and J 3 bases; nucleotides not matched to a gene: 2. Germline values: CDR1 SQVTM, CDR2 ANQGSEA. The CDR3 is 12 residues long. CDR3 DNA sequence: TGCAGCGTGCGGACAGGGGACACTGAAGCTTTCTTT. Protein sequence: CSVRTGDTEAFF.

This clone was detected ten times or more. The CDR3 region is CASTSRGQGMLRSNQPQHF. In DNA form, the CDR3 reads TGTGCCAGTACCTCGAGGGGACAGGGGATGTTGCGAAGCAATCAGCCCCAGCATTTT. The rearrangement joins TRBV19 to TRBJ1-5, with 10 bases aligning to TRBD1. CDR1 is LNHDA and CDR2 is SQIVND in the germline V gene (reference sequence). This CDR3 has 19 amino acids. V dropped 7 bases and J dropped 1; count of bases not matched to a gene: 16.

The rearrangement links TRBV6-5 to TRBJ1-2, with no clear D. There are 15 residues in the CDR3. CDR1 is MNHEY, CDR2 SVGAGI, per germline. The germline V and J ends were trimmed by 4 bases and 8 bases, with 20 bases remaining between them. The CDR3 loop reads CASSWASSRRGGYTF. The CDR3 nucleotides are TGTGCCAGCAGTTGGGCTTCAAGCCGCCGTGGCGGCTACACCTTC.

The chain recombines TRBV5-1 with TRBJ1-6; tentatively, D is TRBD1 (6 bases). This CDR3 has 14 amino acids. Germline CDR1 is SGHRS and CDR2 is YFSETQ. Trimming stripped 2 bases from V and 6 bases from J, with 9 bases between. CDR3 in amino acids: CASSFLDSNSPLHF. The DNA of the CDR3 is TGCGCCAGCAGCTTTTTGGACAGTAATTCACCCCTCCACTTT.

The chain couples TRBV30 to TRBJ2-5; D is ambiguous. The CDR3 sequence is 11 residues long. The germline gives CDR1 GTSNPN, CDR2 SVGIG (reference sequence). With 5 bases removed from V and 0 bases from J, the gap between germline ends came to 4 bases. CDR3 sequence: CAWSYQETQYF. The CDR3 region has the DNA TGTGCCTGGTCGTACCAAGAGACCCAGTACTTC.

The genes are TRBV5-1 and TRBJ2-5, with 14 bases lining up with TRBD2. V lost 4 bases to trimming and J lost 3 bases; unmatched junction nucleotides: 11. The CDR3 runs 18 residues. Germline CDR1 reads SGHRS; CDR2 reads YFSETQ. CDR3: CASSPTQPGLAGEETQYF. The CDR3 DNA reads as TGCGCCAGCAGCCCCACCCAGCCGGGACTAGCGGGGGAAGAGACCCAGTACTTC.

The genes are TRBV5-1 and TRBJ1-4; D is ambiguous. The CDR3 totals 16 residues. The germline V gene encodes CDR1 SGHRS and CDR2 YFSETQ. V gave up 4 bases and J gave up 7 bases, with 20 bases separating them. DNA for the CDR3: TGCGCCAGCAGCCTCAGATATGGGGTAGAGGGTGAAAAACTGTTTTTT. Its protein product is CASSLRYGVEGEKLFF.

The rearrangement joins TRBV19 to TRBJ1-5, with unresolved D. The germline CDR1 and CDR2 sequences are LNHDA and SQIVND (reference sequence). The CDR3 runs to 12 residues. The V end was cut by 5 bases, the J end by 4 bases, with 6 bases between. This chain's CDR3 is CASSRPNQPQHF. Written as DNA, the CDR3 is TGTGCCAGTAGTCGTCCTAATCAGCCCCAGCATTTT.

In this sample, this clone turned up a few times. The chain joins TRBV6-5 to TRBJ2-7, with D perhaps matching TRBD1 (5 bases). The CDR3 extends over 12 amino acids. Per germline, CDR1 MNHEY and CDR2 SVGAGI. With 8 bases removed from V and 6 bases from J, the gap between germline ends came to 14 bases. Here the CDR3 reads CASSREIGEQYF. Here the CDR3 DNA reads TGTGCCAGCTCCAGGGAAATAGGCGAGCAGTACTTC.

The chain joins TRBV2 to TRBJ2-7; tentatively, D is TRBD2 (5 bases). Germline values: CDR1 SNHLY, CDR2 FYNNEI. The CDR3 runs to 13 residues. Between the trimmed V and J ends, which lost 4 bases and 0 bases, there was a span of 7 bases. The CDR3 region has the DNA TGTGCCAGCAGTGCGGGAAACTCCTACGAGCAGTACTTC. This codes for CASSAGNSYEQYF.

CDR3 in amino acids: CASSDPGAYNEQFF. DNA for the CDR3: TGTGCCAGCAGTGATCCAGGGGCCTACAATGAGCAGTTCTTC. The rearrangement uses TRBV2 and TRBJ2-1; D possibly corresponds to TRBD1 (6 bases). V lost 3 bases to trimming and J lost 2 bases, with 8 bases between them. In germline, CDR1 is SNHLY, CDR2 FYNNEI. This CDR3 has 14 residues. Full variable domain (outside the CDR3, taken from reference TRBV2 and TRBJ2-1): EPEVTQTPSHQVTQMGQEVILRCVPISNHLYFYWYRQILGQKVEFLVSFYNNEISEKSEIFDDQFSVERPDGSNFTLKIRSTKLEDSAMYFCASSDPGAYNEQFFGPGTRLTVL.

This clone was seen only a few times. The chain joins TRBV2 to TRBJ1-2; 10 bases align to TRBD1. The CDR3 totals 16 residues. V gave up 8 bases and J gave up 4 bases; unmatched junction bases: 13. CDR1 and CDR2 (germline): SNHLY, FYNNEI. In DNA form, the CDR3 reads TGTGCCAGCGCCCCGGTCGGACAGGGGGGGATCTATGGCTACACCTTC. Translated, it gives CASAPVGQGGIYGYTF.